A selection of T cell receptor beta chains follows, all from one sample in a study of cytomegalovirus exposure and HLA in healthy donors. Profiling relied on immunoSEQ multiplex PCR, and the TCRdb table lists in-frame clones only, not all of them. The sample records 150,000 to 200,000 clones, roughly four fifths being singletons. Sequencing was performed on PBMCs. These TCRs come from a man aged 25 to 45 in good health and CMV-seronegative. CDR3s include the opening cysteine and the closing phenylalanine or tryptophan. D genes are given only for firm matches. Part of the rows lack a size; the others show once, few, many or a class for expanded clones.

j_gene: TRBJ2-3; v_gene: TRBV15; d_gene: -; abundance: -; CDR3nt: TGTGCCACTAAGGACAGCCTTAGCACAGATACGCAGTATTTT; CDR3aa: CATKDSLSTDTQYF
j_gene: TRBJ2-2; v_gene: TRBV18; d_gene: TRBD1; abundance: few; CDR3nt: TGTGCCAGCTCACGACAGGGACCCGCGAACACCGGGGAGCTGTTTTTT; CDR3aa: CASSRQGPANTGELFF
j_gene: TRBJ1-5; v_gene: TRBV27; d_gene: -; abundance: -; CDR3nt: TGTGCCAGCAGTTCGACAGAAAATCAGCCCCAGCATTTT; CDR3aa: CASSSTENQPQHF
j_gene: TRBJ1-5; v_gene: TRBV2; d_gene: -; abundance: -; CDR3nt: TGTGCCAGCAGCGGGACACCCACACCTAGCAATCAGCCCCAGCATTTT; CDR3aa: CASSGTPTPSNQPQHF
j_gene: TRBJ1-1; v_gene: TRBV6-5; d_gene: TRBD1; abundance: few; CDR3nt: TGTGCCAGCCTTCAGGGGGGGACAGGGATCACTGAAGCTTTCTTT; CDR3aa: CASLQGGTGITEAFF
j_gene: TRBJ1-4; v_gene: TRBV11-2; d_gene: -; abundance: once; CDR3nt: TGTGCCAGCAGCTTAAGTAGTTTCGAGTTCGTGGAAAAACTGTTTTTT; CDR3aa: CASSLSSFEFVEKLFF
j_gene: TRBJ2-5; v_gene: TRBV7-9; d_gene: -; abundance: -; CDR3nt: TGTGCCAGCAGCTTACCCCGAGACCAAGAGACCCAGTACTTC; CDR3aa: CASSLPRDQETQYF
j_gene: TRBJ2-1; v_gene: TRBV4-1; d_gene: TRBD2; abundance: once; CDR3nt: TGCGCCAGCAGCCAAGGCCTAGCGGGCGCCAATGAGCAGTTCTTC; CDR3aa: CASSQGLAGANEQFF
j_gene: TRBJ2-7; v_gene: TRBV28; d_gene: TRBD2; abundance: -; CDR3nt: TGTGCCAGCAGTTTATTGACGGGAGGGCCGGGCGAGCAGTACTTC; CDR3aa: CASSLLTGGPGEQYF
j_gene: TRBJ2-2; v_gene: TRBV11-1; d_gene: TRBD2; abundance: few; CDR3nt: TGTGCCAGCAGCTTCACCGGGACTAGCATGATCACCGGGGAGCTGTTTTTT; CDR3aa: CASSFTGTSMITGELFF
j_gene: TRBJ2-7; v_gene: TRBV30; d_gene: -; abundance: -; CDR3nt: TGTGCCTGGAGTGTATCTCTCGAGCAGTACTTC; CDR3aa: CAWSVSLEQYF
j_gene: TRBJ2-7; v_gene: TRBV7-3; d_gene: TRBD2; abundance: few; CDR3nt: TGTGCCAGCAGCTTATACTCGGGACTAGCGGGCTACGAGCAGTACTTC; CDR3aa: CASSLYSGLAGYEQYF
j_gene: TRBJ1-2; v_gene: TRBV18; d_gene: -; abundance: -; CDR3nt: TGTGCCAGCTCACCGCTGGGGCACAGAGGACCGGATAACTATGGCTACACCTTC; CDR3aa: CASSPLGHRGPDNYGYTF
j_gene: TRBJ2-1; v_gene: TRBV6-4; d_gene: TRBD2; abundance: -; CDR3nt: TGTGCCAGCAGTCCCAGGGCGGGAGGGCCCTCGGCCTACAATGAGCAGTTCTTC; CDR3aa: CASSPRAGGPSAYNEQFF
j_gene: TRBJ2-1; v_gene: TRBV4-2; d_gene: -; abundance: -; CDR3nt: TGTGCCAGCAGCCTTAGGACTGGACTAACCAATGAGCAGTTCTTC; CDR3aa: CASSLRTGLTNEQFF
j_gene: TRBJ1-5; v_gene: TRBV30; d_gene: -; abundance: -; CDR3nt: TGTGCCTGGAGTGGGCGGGGGGGGGCCGGCAATCAGCCCCAGCATTTT; CDR3aa: CAWSGRGGAGNQPQHF
j_gene: TRBJ1-3; v_gene: TRBV10-1; d_gene: TRBD1; abundance: -; CDR3nt: TGCGCCAGCATTCCGGGACAGGGTTTCTCTGGAAACACCATATATTTT; CDR3aa: CASIPGQGFSGNTIYF
j_gene: TRBJ1-5; v_gene: TRBV7-2; d_gene: -; abundance: -; CDR3nt: TGTGCCAGCAGCTTCTCAGGGGTTCAGCCCCAGCATTTT; CDR3aa: CASSFSGVQPQHF
j_gene: TRBJ1-1; v_gene: TRBV11-3; d_gene: -; abundance: -; CDR3nt: TGTGCCAGCAGCTTAGGGCAGGGGAACACTGAAGCTTTCTTT; CDR3aa: CASSLGQGNTEAFF
j_gene: TRBJ2-5; v_gene: TRBV6-6; d_gene: TRBD2; abundance: -; CDR3nt: TGTGCCAGCAGTCGGTCTAGCGGTGAGACCCAGTACTTC; CDR3aa: CASSRSSGETQYF
j_gene: TRBJ2-5; v_gene: TRBV29-1; d_gene: TRBD1; abundance: few; CDR3nt: TGCAGCGTTGTCGGAATAGACAGGGGACGCCAAGAGACCCAGTACTTC; CDR3aa: CSVVGIDRGRQETQYF
j_gene: TRBJ1-1; v_gene: TRBV20-1; d_gene: -; abundance: -; CDR3nt: TGCAGTGCAAACCCGCGCCGGGACTTT; CDR3aa: CSANPRRDF